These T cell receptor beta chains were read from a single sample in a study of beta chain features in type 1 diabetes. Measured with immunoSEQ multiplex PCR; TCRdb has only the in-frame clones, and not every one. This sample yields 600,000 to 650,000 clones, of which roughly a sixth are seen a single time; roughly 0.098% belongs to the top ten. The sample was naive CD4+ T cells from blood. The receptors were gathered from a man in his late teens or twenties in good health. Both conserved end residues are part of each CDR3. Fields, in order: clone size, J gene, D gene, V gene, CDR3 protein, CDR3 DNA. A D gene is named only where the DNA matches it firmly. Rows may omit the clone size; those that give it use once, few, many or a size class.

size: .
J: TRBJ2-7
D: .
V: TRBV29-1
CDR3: CSVENSSYEQYF
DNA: TGCAGCGTTGAAAACAGCTCCTACGAGCAGTACTTC

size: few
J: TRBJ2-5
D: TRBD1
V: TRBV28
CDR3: CASSGPDRGGETQYF
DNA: TGTGCCAGCAGTGGCCCTGACAGGGGTGGAGAGACCCAGTACTTC

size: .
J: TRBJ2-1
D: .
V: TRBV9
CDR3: CASSDRGSSSYNEQFF
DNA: TGTGCCAGCAGTGACCGGGGTAGCAGCTCCTACAATGAGCAGTTCTTC

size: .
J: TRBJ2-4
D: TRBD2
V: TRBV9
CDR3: CASSGLSAGLAGPTAKNIQYF
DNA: TGTGCCAGCAGCGGGTTGTCAGCAGGACTAGCGGGTCCTACAGCCAAAAACATTCAGTACTTC

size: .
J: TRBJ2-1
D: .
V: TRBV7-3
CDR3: CASSPVAGSSYNEQFF
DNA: TGTGCCAGCAGCCCCGTCGCGGGGAGCTCCTACAATGAGCAGTTCTTC

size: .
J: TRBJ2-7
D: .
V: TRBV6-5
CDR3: CASSYSDRGSYEQYF
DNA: TGTGCCAGCAGTTATAGTGACCGGGGGTCCTACGAGCAGTACTTC

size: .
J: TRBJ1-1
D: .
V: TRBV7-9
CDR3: CASSLVGSGTEAFF
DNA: TGTGCCAGCAGCTTAGTGGGGAGCGGCACTGAAGCTTTCTTT

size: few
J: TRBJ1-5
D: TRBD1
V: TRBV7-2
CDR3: CASSRSTGEQHF
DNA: TGTGCCAGCAGCCGATCAACAGGGGAACAGCATTTT

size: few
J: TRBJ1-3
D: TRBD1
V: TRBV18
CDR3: CASSPGTGTSGNTIYF
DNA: TGTGCCAGCTCACCAGGGACAGGGACCTCTGGAAACACCATATATTTT

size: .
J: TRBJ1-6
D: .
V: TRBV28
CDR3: CASSHWTVQRYNSPLHF
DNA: TGTGCCAGCAGTCACTGGACTGTGCAGCGTTATAATTCACCCCTCCACTTT

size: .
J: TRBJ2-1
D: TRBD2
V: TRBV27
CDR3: CASSLRGLAGGGNEQFF
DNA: TGTGCCAGCAGTTTACGGGGACTAGCGGGAGGAGGGAATGAGCAGTTCTTC

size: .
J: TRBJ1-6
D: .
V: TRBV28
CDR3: CATSSKSPLHF
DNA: TGTGCCACCTCCTCAAAGTCACCCCTCCACTTT

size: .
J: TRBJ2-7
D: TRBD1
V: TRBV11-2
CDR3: CASSLETGFYEQYF
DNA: TGTGCCAGCAGCTTGGAGACAGGGTTCTACGAGCAGTACTTC

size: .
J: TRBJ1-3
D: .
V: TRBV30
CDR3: CAWSLGDTGNTIYF
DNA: TGTGCCTGGAGTTTGGGGGACACTGGAAACACCATATATTTT

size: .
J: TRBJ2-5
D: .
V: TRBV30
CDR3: CAWSDWGSRETQYF
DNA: TGTGCCTGGAGTGACTGGGGGAGCAGGGAGACCCAGTACTTC